This TCR beta chain was documented in a study of blood T cell repertoires in COVID-19. TCRdb's copy holds only in-frame clones and misses some; the assay was immunoSEQ multiplex PCR. The sample has more than 95,000 clones, 75% to 90% seen once. Germline CDR1 SGHDT, CDR2 YYEEEE. Trimming removed 3 bases from V and 2 bases from J, with 12 bases in between. The CDR3 covers 15 residues. V usage is TRBV5-6 and J usage is TRBJ2-1; D is perhaps TRBD2 (7 bases). The source material was peripheral blood. This sequence originates from a human donor in a cohort sampled during active COVID-19. The CDR3 region is CASSSGGIPYNEQFF. In nucleotides, the CDR3 is TGTGCCAGCAGCTCGGGGGGCATTCCCTACAATGAGCAGTTCTTC. The full variable domain, rest sourced from reference TRBV5-6 and TRBJ2-1, is DAGVTQSPTHLIKTRGQQVTLRCSPKSGHDTVSWYQQALGQGPQFIFQYYEEEERQRGNFPDRFSGHQFPNYSSELNVNALLLGDSALYLCASSSGGIPYNEQFFGPGTRLTVL.